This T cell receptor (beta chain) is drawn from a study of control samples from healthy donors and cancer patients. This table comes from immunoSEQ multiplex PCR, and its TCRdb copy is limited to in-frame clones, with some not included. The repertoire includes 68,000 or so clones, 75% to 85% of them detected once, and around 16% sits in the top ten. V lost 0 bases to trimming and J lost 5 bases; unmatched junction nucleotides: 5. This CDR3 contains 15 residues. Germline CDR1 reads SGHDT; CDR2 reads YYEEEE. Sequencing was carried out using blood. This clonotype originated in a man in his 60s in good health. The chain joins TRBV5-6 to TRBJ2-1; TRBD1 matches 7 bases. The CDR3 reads CASSLALQGDNEQFF. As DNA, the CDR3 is TGTGCCAGCAGCTTGGCCTTGCAGGGGGACAATGAGCAGTTCTTC. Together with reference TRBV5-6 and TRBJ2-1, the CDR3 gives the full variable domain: DAGVTQSPTHLIKTRGQQVTLRCSPKSGHDTVSWYQQALGQGPQFIFQYYEEEERQRGNFPDRFSGHQFPNYSSELNVNALLLGDSALYLCASSLALQGDNEQFFGPGTRLTVL.